A selection of T cell receptor beta chains follows, all from one sample in a study of breast tumors, draining lymph nodes, adjacent tissues. One entry per CDR3 protein, called by TCRdb with MiXCR from the multiplex PCR reads. The sample has about 13,000 distinct CDR3 sequences, roughly half seen once; the top ten hold about two fifths. Material: tumor-adjacent breast tissue. The receptors stem from a female donor with breast cancer. Some clones in this sample may be carry-over from other donors' samples. Each CDR3 is given with its conserved first and last residue. The D gene is left open where the match is weak. Not all rows give a size; the values are once, few, many and, for expanded clones, a class.

v_call	d_call	j_call	clone_size	cdr3_aa	cdr3_nt
TRBV7-2	TRBD1	TRBJ2-7	medium-sized	CASSRTGVEQYF	TGTGCCAGCAGCCGAACAGGGGTCGAGCAGTACTTC
TRBV6-6	TRBD1	TRBJ2-7	.	CASTRGTGPYEQYF	TGTGCCAGCACCCGAGGGACAGGCCCTTACGAGCAGTACTTC
TRBV20-1	.	TRBJ2-1	.	CSASGGLTYNEQFF	TGCAGTGCTAGTGGCGGGCTGACCTACAATGAGCAGTTCTTC
TRBV4-3	.	TRBJ1-5	few	CASSQEIGWSNQPQHF	TGCGCCAGCAGCCAAGAAATCGGATGGAGCAATCAGCCCCAGCATTTT
TRBV9	.	TRBJ2-2	.	CASSVEGSHTGELFF	TGTGCCAGCAGCGTAGAGGGTTCGCACACCGGGGAGCTGTTTTTT
TRBV3-1	TRBD2	TRBJ2-7	few	CASSLGTSGSSYEQYF	TGTGCCAGCAGCCTGGGGACTAGCGGGAGTTCCTACGAGCAGTACTTC
TRBV7-8	TRBD2	TRBJ2-3	once	CASSRPSGRTDTQYF	TGTGCCAGCAGCCGACCTAGCGGGAGAACAGATACGCAGTATTTT
TRBV28	.	TRBJ2-3	.	CASSLWAGGGTDTQYF	TGTGCCAGCAGTTTGTGGGCCGGGGGAGGCACAGATACGCAGTATTTT
TRBV20-1	TRBD2	TRBJ2-1	.	CSARRFSGRGHNEQFF	TGCAGTGCTAGACGATTTAGCGGGAGGGGCCACAATGAGCAGTTCTTC
TRBV2	TRBD2	TRBJ2-7	.	CAGTSGRFTYEQYF	TGTGCCGGGACTAGCGGGAGGTTCACCTACGAGCAGTACTTC